A selection of T cell receptor beta chains follows, all from one sample in a study of blood T cells in healthy people across ages. MiXCR, run by TCRdb on the 5' RACE reads, gives a single entry per CDR3 protein. The data show some 1.5 million distinct CDR3 sequences, roughly two fifths seen once. The sample was blood. These receptors all come from a woman younger than 35 in good health. Both conserved end residues are part of each CDR3. Fields, in order: J gene, V gene, D gene, clone size, CDR3 DNA, CDR3 protein. D genes are given only for firm matches. Part of the rows lack a size; the others show once, few, many or a class for expanded clones.

>TRBJ2-3|TRBV30|-|few
TGTGCCTGGGACAGCACAGATACGCAGTATTTT
CAWDSTDTQYF
>TRBJ2-7|TRBV27|-|many
TGTGCCAGCAGTTTATTGGAGCGGAGCTCCTACGAGCAGTACTTC
CASSLLERSSYEQYF
>TRBJ2-2|TRBV2|TRBD2|-
TGTGCCAGCAGCACGGGACTAGGAAACACCGCGGAGCTGTTTTTT
CASSTGLGNTAELFF
>TRBJ2-5|TRBV6-4|-|-
TGTGCCAGCAGTGCCCCGAACAGTGCCCAGTACTTC
CASSAPNSAQYF
>TRBJ2-7|TRBV28|TRBD2|-
TGTACCAGCAGTCGGGTAGCGGGATCCTACGAGCAGTACTTC
CTSSRVAGSYEQYF
>TRBJ1-2|TRBV29-1|TRBD1|-
TGCAGCGCCTCATACAGGGGCATGGACTATGGCTACACCTTC
CSASYRGMDYGYTF
>TRBJ2-7|TRBV20-1|-|few
TGCAGTGCTTGGAGCGGCGAGCAGTACTTC
CSAWSGEQYF
>TRBJ2-3|TRBV12-3/TRBV12-4|TRBD1|-
TGTGCCAGCAGTTTTGCCGACAGGGACAGCACAGATACGCAGTATTTT
CASSFADRDSTDTQYF
>TRBJ1-4|TRBV6-1|-|-
TGTGCCAGCTGGGGAACAGGGTATAATGAAAAACTGTTTTTT
CASWGTGYNEKLFF
>TRBJ2-2|TRBV12-3/TRBV12-4|-|-
TGTGCCAGCAGGCTGGGGGGTTCCACCGGGGAGCTGTTTTTT
CASRLGGSTGELFF
>TRBJ2-7|TRBV7-2|-|-
TGTGCCAGCAGCTTAAATGGATTATTTGGACCCTACGAGCAGTACTTC
CASSLNGLFGPYEQYF
>TRBJ2-5|TRBV11-2|-|-
TGTGCCAGCAGCTTACTTGAGAAAGAGACCCAGTACTTC
CASSLLEKETQYF
>TRBJ2-4|TRBV6-6|TRBD2|-
TGTGCCAGCAGTTACAGGACTAGCGGCAATGAGCAGTACTTC
CASSYRTSGNEQYF
>TRBJ1-1|TRBV12-3/TRBV12-4|-|few
TGTGCCAGCAGTTCGACGGGTGAGATGAACACTGAAGCTTTCTTT
CASSSTGEMNTEAFF
>TRBJ1-2|TRBV15|-|few
TGTGCCACCAGCAGAGATGGCGGGGCCTATGGCTACACCTTC
CATSRDGGAYGYTF
>TRBJ1-1|TRBV9|-|-
TGTGCCAGCAGCGTAGTGGGGGCTAACACTGAAGCTTTCTTT
CASSVVGANTEAFF
>TRBJ2-3|TRBV18|-|-
TGTGCCAGCTTCCGGACGGAGGAAGATACGCAGTATTTT
CASFRTEEDTQYF
>TRBJ1-6|TRBV27|TRBD1|-
TGTGCCAGCAGTTTATCGACGGGCCAGGGGGATTCACCCCTCCACTTT
CASSLSTGQGDSPLHF
>TRBJ1-2|TRBV27|-|-
TGTGCCAGCAGTAAATCAACCGGGGTTCCCTATGGCTACACCTTC
CASSKSTGVPYGYTF
>TRBJ1-2|TRBV12-3/TRBV12-4|TRBD1|-
TGTGCCAGCAGCCAAACAGGGGGCGAGGGCTACACCTTC
CASSQTGGEGYTF
>TRBJ1-4|TRBV5-6|TRBD1|-
TGTGCCAGCAGCTATTCATGGACAGGGGGCCTTGAAAAACTGTTTTTT
CASSYSWTGGLEKLFF
>TRBJ1-2|TRBV12-3/TRBV12-4|-|many
TGTGCCAGCAGTTTACAAAGGGGCTACACCTTC
CASSLQRGYTF
>TRBJ1-2|TRBV7-9|-|few
TGTGCCAGCAGCTACAATTTACAGCCACGCTATGGCTACACCTTC
CASSYNLQPRYGYTF
>TRBJ1-2|TRBV12-3/TRBV12-4|TRBD1|-
TGTGCCAGCAGTTTAGCGCCCGGACAGGGAAGTGGCTACACCTTC
CASSLAPGQGSGYTF
>TRBJ2-7|TRBV3-1|-|many
TGTGCCAGCAGCCAGGGCGCGGGGCGGCTATCCTACGAGCAGTACTTC
CASSQGAGRLSYEQYF
>TRBJ2-3|TRBV7-3|-|few
TGTGCCAGCAGCTCCATAGGGGGACTTCCCACTAGCACAGATACGCAGTATTTT
CASSSIGGLPTSTDTQYF
>TRBJ2-3|TRBV7-2|TRBD1|-
TGTGCCAGCACCCCAATGGGACAGGGCTCAGATACGCAGTATTTT
CASTPMGQGSDTQYF
>TRBJ2-3|TRBV11-3|TRBD2|few
TGTGCCAGCAGCTCTACAAGACCGGGACTAGCGTCAGATACGCAGTATTTT
CASSSTRPGLASDTQYF
>TRBJ1-6|TRBV6-5|-|many
TGTGCCAGCAGTTACGGAGATTCACCCCTCCACTTT
CASSYGDSPLHF
>TRBJ1-2|TRBV4-1|-|-
TGCGCCAGCAGCCAAGTAGCAGAAAACTATGGCTACACCTTC
CASSQVAENYGYTF
>TRBJ1-1|TRBV6-2/TRBV6-3|TRBD1|few
TGTGCCAGCAACCTTAATCGGGACAGGGGGCTTGAGAACACTGAAGCTTTCTTT
CASNLNRDRGLENTEAFF
>TRBJ2-1|TRBV4-3|TRBD2|few
TGCGCCAGCAGCCAAAGACTAGCGGGAGTCCGGACCTACAATGAGCAGTTCTTC
CASSQRLAGVRTYNEQFF
>TRBJ2-7|TRBV7-6|-|few
TGTGCCAGCAGCTTAACGAGGCTTCAGGAGTACTTC
CASSLTRLQEYF
>TRBJ1-4|TRBV6-5|-|few
TGTGCCAGCAGTAGGGACGGCCAAGAAAAACTGTTTTTT
CASSRDGQEKLFF
>TRBJ2-7|TRBV4-1|-|-
TGCGCCAGCAGCCAAAGAGGGCCTAACGAGCAGTACTTC
CASSQRGPNEQYF
>TRBJ2-7|TRBV29-1|-|once
TGCAGCGTAACACCGACAGCCTACGAGCAGTACTTC
CSVTPTAYEQYF
>TRBJ1-2|TRBV29-1|TRBD1|-
TGCAGCGTTGAAGTCTTACGAGGGACAGGGGACGGGCTTAACTATGGCTACACCTTC
CSVEVLRGTGDGLNYGYTF
>TRBJ2-3|TRBV29-1|-|-
TGCAGCGTTGGGACCACCAGGGATACGCAGTATTTT
CSVGTTRDTQYF
>TRBJ1-6|TRBV14|TRBD1|few
TGTGCCAGCAGCCTGACAGGGTGGTATTCACCCCTCCACTTT
CASSLTGWYSPLHF
>TRBJ2-5|TRBV20-1|TRBD2|-
TGCAGTGCTAGAGCGGCTAGCGGGAGTGAGACCCAGTACTTC
CSARAASGSETQYF
>TRBJ1-4|TRBV7-9|TRBD1|-
TGTGCCAGCAGCTTATTTGGGACAGAGGGGGAAAAACTGTTTTTT
CASSLFGTEGEKLFF
>TRBJ2-4|TRBV15|-|few
TGTGCCACCAGCACAGACAGGACGACAAGACTAGCCAAAAACATTCAGTACTTC
CATSTDRTTRLAKNIQYF
>TRBJ2-7|TRBV5-1|TRBD1|many
TGTGCCAGCAGTTTAGGGGACAGCTCCTACGAGCAGTACTTC
CASSLGDSSYEQYF
>TRBJ1-2|TRBV25-1|-|-
TGTGCCAGCAGTGACAGGGTGGGAGTCTATGGCTACACCTTC
CASSDRVGVYGYTF
>TRBJ2-1|TRBV7-2|TRBD2|-
TGTGCCAGCAGCCCAAGACTAGCCCAGCAGTTCTTC
CASSPRLAQQFF
>TRBJ1-6|TRBV4-2|-|-
TGTGCCAGCAGCCAGGAGCAGCGCTCCTATAATTCACCCCTCCACTTT
CASSQEQRSYNSPLHF
>TRBJ2-4|TRBV9|TRBD2|-
TGTGCCAGCAGCGAGCGGGAGAGGGGAAACATTCAGTACTTC
CASSERERGNIQYF
>TRBJ2-4|TRBV4-3|TRBD2|-
TGCGCCGGCAGCCAAACCCGGGGGAGGGCCAAAAACATTAAGTACTTC
CAGSQTRGRAKNIKYF
>TRBJ2-1|TRBV4-2|-|-
TGTGCCAGCAGCCAAGAAGTAGGACTCTCCAATGAGCAGTTCTTC
CASSQEVGLSNEQFF
>TRBJ1-6|TRBV11-1|-|-
TGTGCCAGCAGCTCAACATCATCGTATTCACCCCTCCACTTT
CASSSTSSYSPLHF
>TRBJ2-1|TRBV18|-|-
TGTGCCAGCTCAAATGAGGGACGGCAGTTCTTC
CASSNEGRQFF
>TRBJ1-1|TRBV4-1|TRBD1|-
TGCGCCAGCAGCCAATGGACAGGACAGAACACTGAAGCTTTCTTT
CASSQWTGQNTEAFF
>TRBJ2-7|TRBV20-1|-|-
TGCAGTGCCACCCCTCGCATCTACGAGCAGTACTTC
CSATPRIYEQYF
>TRBJ2-3|TRBV27|TRBD2|once
TGTGCCAGCACCTCCCTGGCTAGCGGGGAAGATACGCAGTATTTT
CASTSLASGEDTQYF
>TRBJ1-5|TRBV7-8|-|-
TGTGCCAGCAGTTATCAGACAGGCCAGAATCAGCCCCAGCATTTT
CASSYQTGQNQPQHF